What follows are 26 T cell receptor beta chains derived from one specimen sequenced in a study of CD8 T cells in ankylosing spondylitis. TCRdb analysed the 5' RACE reads with MiXCR anew, one entry per CDR3 protein. In the table there are about 92,000 distinct CDR3 sequences, just under 9% of which are singletons. Sequencing was done on a sample of blood, either unsorted or a sorted T cell fraction (not recorded which). The origin of the receptors is a male donor with ankylosing spondylitis or in good health (not recorded which).

This clonotype has a handful of counts. V usage is TRBV14 and J usage is TRBJ2-7; no clear D. Per germline, CDR1 SGHDN and CDR2 FVKESK. V was pared by 3 bases and J by 2 bases, with 5 bases between. The CDR3 has 12 residues. Here the CDR3 reads CASSHSPYEQYF. CDR3 sequence (DNA): TGTGCCAGCAGCCATTCACCCTACGAGCAGTACTTC.

This clonotype was counted at least ten times. The chain is built from TRBV7-8 and TRBJ1-2; 9 positions match TRBD1. The germline CDR1 and CDR2 sequences are SGHVS and FQNEAQ. The CDR3 is made up of 16 amino acids. The CDR3 nucleotides read TGTGTCTCACTTACCGGGACAGGGCCGTTTGGGGGTGGCTACACCTTC. It translates to CVSLTGTGPFGGGYTF.

The chain recombines TRBV11-2 with TRBJ1-4, with a possible D match to TRBD1 (5 bases). Germline CDR1 is SGHAT and CDR2 is FQNNGV. V lost 5 bases to trimming and J lost 8 bases, with 15 bases between them. The CDR3 extends over 14 amino acids. CDR3 bases: TGTGCCAGCAGCCCCGGGACCGGCGGGGAAAAACTGTTTTTT. Translated: CASSPGTGGEKLFF.

The table lists this clonotype with many counts. The chain couples TRBV6-5 to TRBJ2-7; D gene ambiguous. The CDR3 is made up of 12 amino acids. Germline V CDR1 and CDR2: MNHEY, SVGAGI. The V gene lost 5 bases and the J gene lost 2 bases, with 7 bases spanning the gap. For the CDR3, the DNA is TGTGCCAGCAGTACCGTCCCCTACGAGCAGTACTTC. Translated, it gives CASSTVPYEQYF.

This clonotype was observed at least ten times. This sequence joins TRBV7-8 and TRBJ2-1, with D tentatively TRBD1 (6 bases). V dropped 5 bases and J dropped 1 base, with 15 bases sitting between them. This CDR3 has 16 residues. Germline CDR1 and CDR2: SGHVS and FQNEAQ. The CDR3 sequence is CASSPNGGFSYNEQFF. Here the CDR3 DNA reads TGTGCCAGCAGCCCTAATGGGGGCTTTTCCTACAATGAGCAGTTCTTC.

The sample holds many counts of this clonotype. This chain uses TRBV6-5 with TRBJ2-1; the match to TRBD2 covers 8 bases. The CDR3 is made up of 16 amino acids. Trimming took 0 bases from V and 5 from J; bases not matched to a gene: 6. The germline V gene encodes CDR1 MNHEY and CDR2 SVGAGI. The CDR3 protein is CASSYSRGGPNNEQFF. CDR3 nucleotides: TGTGCCAGCAGTTACTCTCGCGGGGGGCCGAACAATGAGCAGTTCTTC.

This clonotype was seen ten or more times. As DNA, the CDR3 is TGTGCCAGCATCCCCCAGAAGGTGGGGGAGGGCTACACCTTC. It encodes CASIPQKVGEGYTF. The V call is TRBV28, the J call TRBJ1-2; perhaps TRBD1 as D (5 bases). V gave up 7 bases and J gave up 8 bases, with 20 bases separating them. The CDR3 has 14 amino acids. Germline CDR1 and CDR2: MDHEN and SYDVKM.

Of note for this clonotype: A much more abundant neighbour one base away suggests this may be a read error. J is TRBJ2-1 and V is TRBV11-2; D call uncertain. Trimming removed 1 base from V and 3 bases from J, with 10 bases in between. CDR1 is SGHAT and CDR2 is FQNNGV in the germline V gene. The CDR3 spans 15 residues. Written as DNA, the CDR3 is TGTGCCAGCAGCTTAGCGGCCTATAACTACAATGAGCAGTTCTTC. Translated: CASSLAAYNYNEQFF. Full variable domain (outside the CDR3, taken from reference TRBV11-2 and TRBJ2-1): EAGVAQSPRYKIIEKRQSVAFWCNPISGHATLYWYQQILGQGPKLLIQFQNNGVVDDSQLPKDRFSAERLKGVDSTLKIQPAKLEDSAVYLCASSLAAYNYNEQFFGPGTRLTVL.

There are many counts of this clonotype. The rearrangement links TRBV6-5 to TRBJ2-1; D ambiguous. Germline CDR1 is MNHEY and CDR2 is SVGAGI. Trimming took 7 bases from V and 8 from J, leaving 12 bases between them. The CDR3 runs to 12 residues. CDR3 coding DNA: TGTGCCAGCACCAATCAAGGGTATGAGCAGTTCTTC. It codes for CASTNQGYEQFF.

This clonotype appeared many times. The chain is built from TRBV12-3 or TRBV12-4 and TRBJ2-3, with TRBD2 matching 8 bases. This CDR3 contains 15 residues. After removal of 2 bases from V and 3 bases from J, the junction contained 4 bases not matched to a gene. CDR3 DNA sequence: TGTGCCAGCAGTTTACTTAGCGGGGCGACAGATACGCAGTATTTT. It codes for CASSLLSGATDTQYF.

This clonotype was recorded at least ten times. The J gene is TRBJ2-5, the V gene TRBV15; the match to TRBD2 covers 9 bases. This CDR3 has 15 amino acids. The ends lost 1 base at V and 4 bases at J; junction bases unmatched: 4. Germline values: CDR1 LNHNV, CDR2 YYDKDF (reference sequence). CDR3 sequence: CATSRGGGASETQYF. In nucleotides, the CDR3 is TGTGCCACCAGCAGAGGCGGGGGGGCCTCAGAGACCCAGTACTTC.

This sequence joins TRBV7-2 and TRBJ2-1, with D possibly TRBD1 on 6 matching bases. V was pared by 2 bases and J by 8 bases, with 10 bases between. Germline lookup yields CDR1 SGHTA and CDR2 FQGNSA. The length of the CDR3 is 13 residues. The CDR3 DNA follows: TGTGCCAGCAGCTTACCAGGGGTGTATGAGCAGTTCTTC. This sequence encodes CASSLPGVYEQFF. Complete variable domain (other parts from reference TRBV7-2 and TRBJ2-1): GAGVSQSPSNKVTEKGKDVELRCDPISGHTALYWYRQSLGQGLEFLIYFQGNSAPDKSGLPSDRFSAERTGGSVSTLTIQRTQQEDSAVYLCASSLPGVYEQFFGPGTRLTVL.

This clonotype showed up many times. The chain couples TRBV7-2 to TRBJ2-2; D perhaps matches TRBD1 (5 bases). Germline V gene sequence: CDR1 SGHTA, CDR2 FQGNSA. Deletions cut 2 bases from V and 4 bases from J, with 23 bases between. The CDR3 is 19 residues long. Here the CDR3 DNA reads TGTGCCAGCAGCTTATCGCAGGGAAATGGAGAATACTTCACCGGGGAGCTGTTTTTT. This encodes CASSLSQGNGEYFTGELFF. The full variable domain, in which reference TRBV7-2 and TRBJ2-2 provide the parts outside the CDR3, is GAGVSQSPSNKVTEKGKDVELRCDPISGHTALYWYRQSLGQGLEFLIYFQGNSAPDKSGLPSDRFSAERTGGSVSTLTIQRTQQEDSAVYLCASSLSQGNGEYFTGELFFGEGSRLTVL.

This clonotype was counted a few times. The chain combines TRBV28 with TRBJ2-6; no definite D call. This CDR3 has 14 residues. CDR1 is MDHEN, CDR2 SYDVKM, per germline. The V and J ends lost 6 bases and 2 bases respectively, with 8 bases between them. CDR3: CASSQPAGANVLTF. The CDR3 coding sequence is TGTGCCAGCAGCCAGCCAGCTGGGGCCAACGTCCTGACTTTC.

This clonotype was seen repeatedly, ten times or more. V is TRBV12-3 or TRBV12-4 and J is TRBJ2-5; D possibly matches TRBD1 or TRBD2 (5 bases each). The CDR3 is 13 residues long. The V gene lost 3 bases and the J gene lost 7 bases, with 12 bases spanning the gap. CDR3 region: CASSFSPGGTQYF. Here the CDR3 DNA reads TGTGCCAGCAGTTTTAGCCCTGGGGGGACCCAGTACTTC.

This clonotype occurred many times. The chain combines TRBV28 with TRBJ2-5; 9 positions match TRBD1. Trimming at V came to 4 bases and at J to 1 base, leaving 7 bases not matched to a gene. The CDR3 spans 16 residues. Per germline, CDR1 MDHEN and CDR2 SYDVKM. The CDR3 sequence is CASSSSGQGFQETQYF. CDR3 sequence (DNA): TGTGCCAGCAGTTCCTCAGGACAGGGGTTCCAAGAGACCCAGTACTTC.

With respect to this clonotype: One end of the junction does not line up with germline, which may come from a read error. The chain uses TRBV7-7 and TRBJ2-1; D remains ambiguous. Germline assignment: CDR1 SSHAT and CDR2 FNYEAQ (reference sequence). The CDR3 is 15 amino acids. The CDR3, as DNA: TGTGCTAGCAGCTTAGGAATAGACTCCTACAATGAGCAGTTCTTC. Its translation is CASSLGIDSYNEQFF. Variable domain in full (rest from reference TRBV7-7 and TRBJ2-1): GAGVSQSPRYKVTKRGQDVTLRCDPISSHATLYWYQQALGQGPEFLTYFNYEAQPDKSGLPSDRFSAERPEGSISTLTIQRTEQRDSAMYRCASSLGIDSYNEQFFGPGTRLTVL.

This clonotype has ten or more counts. One end of the junction fails to match germline, which may point to a read error. The chain recombines TRBV29-1 with TRBJ2-5, with 10 bases aligning to TRBD2. This CDR3 is built from 19 residues. From germline, CDR1 is SQVTM and CDR2 ANQGSEA. The CDR3 reads CSVEASVAGGPQRQGTQYF. The CDR3 DNA follows: TGCAGCGTTGAAGCTTCAGTAGCGGGGGGTCCTCAAAGGCAAGGGACCCAGTACTTC.

This clonotype occurred many times. The V and J genes are TRBV20-1 and TRBJ1-5; D is undetermined. Germline assignment: CDR1 DFQATT and CDR2 SNEGSKA (reference sequence). Trimming took off 3 bases at V and 3 bases at J, with 9 bases between the two ends. This CDR3 contains 13 residues. CDR3 sequence: CSASGRPNQPQHF. CDR3 in DNA: TGCAGTGCTAGTGGGCGGCCCAATCAGCCCCAGCATTTT.

This clonotype was recorded at least ten times. The gene calls are TRBV3-1 and TRBJ1-2; 9 positions agree with TRBD1. The CDR3 spans 14 residues. J lost 8 bases, V lost 1 base, and 5 bases had no gene match. Germline assignment: CDR1 LGHDT and CDR2 YNNKEL (reference sequence). This chain's CDR3 is CASSQVDRGGGYTF. The DNA for the CDR3 is TGTGCCAGCAGCCAAGTCGACAGGGGGGGCGGCTACACCTTC. Using reference TRBV3-1 and TRBJ1-2 for the parts outside the CDR3, the full variable domain is DTAVSQTPKYLVTQMGNDKSIKCEQNLGHDTMYWYKQDSKKFLKIMFSYNNKELIINETVPNRFSPKSPDKAHLNLHINSLELGDSAVYFCASSQVDRGGGYTFGSGTRLTVV.

This clonotype was counted at least ten times. V is TRBV20-1 and J is TRBJ2-3; 8 nucleotides agree with TRBD2. V dropped 8 bases and J dropped 6; count of bases not matched to a gene: 13. In germline, CDR1 is DFQATT, CDR2 SNEGSKA (reference sequence). The CDR3 totals 14 residues. CDR3 DNA sequence: TGCAGTTCCTTCCCGGGACTAGGGACGGATACGCAGTATTTT. Protein product: CSSFPGLGTDTQYF.

This clonotype occurred many times. The V call is TRBV7-3, the J call TRBJ1-5; TRBD1 agrees at 9 bases. CDR1 is SGHTA and CDR2 is FQGTGA in the germline V gene. V shed 3 bases and J 3 bases; nucleotides not matched to a gene: 9. This CDR3 has 17 residues. The CDR3 region is CASSFGTGSSVNQPQHF. In DNA, the CDR3 is TGTGCCAGCAGCTTCGGGACAGGGTCGAGCGTCAATCAGCCCCAGCATTTT.

This clonotype has a count of ten or more. The rearrangement links TRBV16 to TRBJ1-2; D call uncertain. V was pared by 7 bases and J by 8 bases, with 11 bases between. The CDR3 extends over 11 amino acids. The V gene's germline CDR1 is KGHSY and CDR2 FQNENV. The CDR3 reads CASTTSTGYTF. The CDR3 coding sequence is TGTGCCAGCACCACCTCGACGGGCTACACCTTC.

This clonotype has ten or more counts. The CDR3 loop reads CASSPYPSGAPIEQFF. In nucleotides, the CDR3 is TGTGCCAGCAGCCCTTACCCTAGCGGGGCCCCTATTGAGCAGTTCTTC. The chain has TRBV7-2 and TRBJ2-1; 9 bases line up with TRBD2. The V gene end was trimmed by 5 bases and the J gene end by 9 bases; junction bases not matched to a gene: 14. This CDR3 has 16 amino acids. Germline CDR1 SGHTA, CDR2 FQGNSA.

The chain employs TRBV4-2 and TRBJ2-3; 11 nucleotides line up with TRBD2. Per germline, CDR1 LGHNA and CDR2 YNFKEQ. CDR3 length: 16 residues. With V trimmed by 2 bases and J by 2 bases, 3 bases remained unmatched. CDR3 sequence (DNA): TGTGCCAGCAGCCAAAGACTAGCGGGAACCACAGATACGCAGTATTTT. Translated: CASSQRLAGTTDTQYF.

This clonotype was detected ten times or more. The chain carries TRBV18 and TRBJ2-7, with TRBD1 as a possible D gene (6 bases). The V end lost 1 base, the J end lost 2 bases, and 12 bases lay between the germline ends. This CDR3 is built from 15 residues. CDR1 and CDR2 (germline): KGHSH, LQKENI. This CDR3 is CASSPQGVSTYEQYF. CDR3 in DNA: TGTGCCAGCTCACCACAGGGGGTTTCAACCTACGAGCAGTACTTC.